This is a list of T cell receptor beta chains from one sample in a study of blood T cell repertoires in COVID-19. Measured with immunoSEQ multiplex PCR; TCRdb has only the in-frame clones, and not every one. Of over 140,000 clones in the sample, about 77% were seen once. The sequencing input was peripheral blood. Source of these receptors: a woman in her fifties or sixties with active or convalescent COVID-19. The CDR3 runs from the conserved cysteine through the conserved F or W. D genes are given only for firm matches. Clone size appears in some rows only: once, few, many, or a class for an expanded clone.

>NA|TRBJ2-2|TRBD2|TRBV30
TGTGCCTGGAGTGTATGGAGGACTAGCGGGGCAGGAGGGGAGCTGTTTTTT
CAWSVWRTSGAGGELFF
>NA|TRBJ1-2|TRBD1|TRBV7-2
TGTGCCAGCAGCTTAGAGGGGGCGAGGGGCTACACCTTC
CASSLEGARGYTF
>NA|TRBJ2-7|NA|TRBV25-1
TGTGCCAGCAGCGGCGACGTACAGAAATACGAGCAGTACTTC
CASSGDVQKYEQYF
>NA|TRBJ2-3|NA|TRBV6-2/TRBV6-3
TGTGCCAGCAGTAGCCAACCCGGGACTGGAGCACTAGATACGCAGTATTTT
CASSSQPGTGALDTQYF
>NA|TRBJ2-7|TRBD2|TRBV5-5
TGTGCCAGCAGCTTACTAGCGGCCCATAACGAGCAGTACTTC
CASSLLAAHNEQYF
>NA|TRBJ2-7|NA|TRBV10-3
TGTGCCATCAGTGAGCGGGAGAACGAGCAGTACTTC
CAISERENEQYF
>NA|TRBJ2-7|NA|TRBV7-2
TGTGCCAGCAGCTTAGATCTGTCCGAGCAGTACTTC
CASSLDLSEQYF
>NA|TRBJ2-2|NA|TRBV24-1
TGTGCCACCAGTGATGGGGGACCGGGGGGCGCGAACACCGGGGAGCTGTTTTTT
CATSDGGPGGANTGELFF
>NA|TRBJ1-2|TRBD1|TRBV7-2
TGTGCCAGCAGCCCTTATGACAGGGTCGATGGCTACACCTTC
CASSPYDRVDGYTF
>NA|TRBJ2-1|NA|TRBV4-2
TGTGCCAGCAGTCATCCGAATCCTGACAGCTACAATGAGCAGTTCTTC
CASSHPNPDSYNEQFF
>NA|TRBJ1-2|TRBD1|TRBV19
TGTGCCAGTAGTATTCAAGGACAGGGGGGCTCTGGCTACACCTTC
CASSIQGQGGSGYTF
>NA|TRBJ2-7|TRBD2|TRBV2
TGTGCCAGCAGTACATTAGCGGGGGGGCGGGACGAGCAGTACTTC
CASSTLAGGRDEQYF
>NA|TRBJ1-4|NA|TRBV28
TGTGCCAGCAGAACCTCGGGTCTGAGGGATGAAAAACTGTTTTTT
CASRTSGLRDEKLFF
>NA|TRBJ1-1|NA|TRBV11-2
TGTGCCAGCAGCTTAGGTGGGGCAGGTACTGAAGCTTTCTTT
CASSLGGAGTEAFF
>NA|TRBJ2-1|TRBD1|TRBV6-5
TGTGCCACCAGCAGGGGGCCCTCCCGCGATGAGCAGTTCTTC
CATSRGPSRDEQFF
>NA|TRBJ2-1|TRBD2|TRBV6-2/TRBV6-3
TGTGCCAGCAGTTTACTAGCGAATGAGCAGTTCTTC
CASSLLANEQFF
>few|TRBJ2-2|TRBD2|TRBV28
TGTGCCAGCAGTTTATTCGCTAGCGGGAGTGGCGGGGAGCTGTTTTTT
CASSLFASGSGGELFF
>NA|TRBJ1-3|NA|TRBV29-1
TGCAGCGTACAGGGTCCCTCTGGAAACACCATATATTTT
CSVQGPSGNTIYF
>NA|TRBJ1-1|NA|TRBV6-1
TGTGCCAGCAGTGAAACAGTGGGGGCACCGAGGGCTTTCTTT
CASSETVGAPRAFF
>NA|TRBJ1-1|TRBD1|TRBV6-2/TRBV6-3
TGTGCCAGCAGTTACTCCCGCAGGGGGCAAGGCACTGAAGCTTTCTTT
CASSYSRRGQGTEAFF
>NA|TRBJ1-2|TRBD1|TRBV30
TGTGCCTGGAGTGGCGGGACAGGGCGTGGCTACACCTTC
CAWSGGTGRGYTF
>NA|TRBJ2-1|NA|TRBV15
TGTGCCACCAGCAGAGAGGCAGCCTACAATGAGCAGTTCTTC
CATSREAAYNEQFF
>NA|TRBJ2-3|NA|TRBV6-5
TGTGCCAGCAAGGCGGCTCGCTTGGCCCGAGATACGCAGTATTTT
CASKAARLARDTQYF
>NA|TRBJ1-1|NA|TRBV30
TGTGCCTGGAGTCCAGGAGACAGGAACACTGAAGCTTTCTTT
CAWSPGDRNTEAFF
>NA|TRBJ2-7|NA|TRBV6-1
TGTGCCAGCACTGAAGGTGCGGGTGTCTACGAGCAGTACTTC
CASTEGAGVYEQYF
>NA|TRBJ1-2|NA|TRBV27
TGTGCCAGCAACTCTGTGGGAGGGATGGACTATGGCTACACCTTC
CASNSVGGMDYGYTF
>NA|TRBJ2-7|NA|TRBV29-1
TGCAGCGTTGATGGGGGGAACACCTACGAGCAGTACTTC
CSVDGGNTYEQYF
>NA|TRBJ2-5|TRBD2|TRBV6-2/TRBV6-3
TGTGCCAGCAGTTTCAGCGGGGGGAAAGAGACCCAGTACTTC
CASSFSGGKETQYF
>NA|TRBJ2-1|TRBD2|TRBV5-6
TGTGCCAGCAGCCGACGACTAGCGGGGGACAATGAGCAGTTCTTC
CASSRRLAGDNEQFF
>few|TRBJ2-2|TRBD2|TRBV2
TGTGCCAGCACTGCGGGGGAGTCCACCGGGGAGCTGTTTTTT
CASTAGESTGELFF
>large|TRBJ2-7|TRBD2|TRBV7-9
TGTGCCAGCAGCCAGCAGAAAGGGACTAGCGGAGGGGAGCAGTACTTC
CASSQQKGTSGGEQYF